Below are 21 T cell receptor beta chains sequenced from a single sample in a study of T cell changes during pregnancy in multiple sclerosis. The protocol was immunoSEQ multiplex PCR, while the TCRdb copy is restricted to in-frame clones and leaves out a portion. This table has over 75,000 clones, almost 95% appearing once. The sequenced sample was peripheral blood, obtained in the first trimester of pregnancy. The receptors originated from a female donor with multiple sclerosis, enrolled in a pregnancy study.

The chain recombines TRBV9 with TRBJ2-2, with 9 bases aligning to TRBD1. CDR3 length equals 15 residues. The ends lost 1 base at V and 6 bases at J; junction bases unmatched: 4. Germline values: CDR1 SGDLS, CDR2 YYNGEE. The CDR3 loop is CASSVKGQGSGELFF. The CDR3 DNA follows: TGTGCCAGCAGCGTAAAGGGACAGGGATCCGGGGAGCTGTTTTTT.

V and J are TRBV28 and TRBJ2-2, with 9 nucleotides matching TRBD2. The CDR3 has 16 amino acids. V lost 2 bases and J lost 2; bases outside the gene matches: 3. The germline CDR1 and CDR2 sequences are MDHEN and SYDVKM. CDR3 in DNA: TGTGCCAGCAGTTTAGCGGGAGGGATCAACACCGGGGAGCTGTTTTTT. Protein sequence: CASSLAGGINTGELFF.

The CDR3 here is CASSQAWGVSQETQYF. The CDR3 coding sequence is TGCGCCAGCAGCCAAGCCTGGGGGGTGTCCCAAGAGACCCAGTACTTC. The V gene is TRBV4-1, the J gene TRBJ2-5; possibly TRBD2 for D (6 bases). Germline V gives CDR1 MGHRA, CDR2 YSYEKL. CDR3 size: 16 residues. Trimming removed 1 base from V and 1 base from J, with 13 bases in between.

The rearrangement uses TRBV4-1 and TRBJ1-1; weak D call: TRBD1 (5 bases). V lost 4 bases to trimming and J lost 8 bases, with 17 bases between them. Germline values: CDR1 MGHRA, CDR2 YSYEKL. This CDR3 contains 14 residues. DNA for the CDR3: TGCGCCAGCAGCCCTATGGGGGGGAGCTTGGAAGCTTTCTTT. Residues: CASSPMGGSLEAFF.

In this sample, this clone turned up once. The chain carries TRBV14 and TRBJ1-2, with 9 bases aligning to TRBD1. Unmatched junction bases numbered 16, after V lost 4 bases and J lost 4 bases. From germline, CDR1 is SGHDN and CDR2 FVKESK. The CDR3 spans 18 residues. DNA for the CDR3: TGTGCCAGCAGCCTATACCCTACTCTTCCGGGACAGGGCTATGGCTACACCTTC. It yields the protein CASSLYPTLPGQGYGYTF.

V gene TRBV6-5 combines with J gene TRBJ1-1, with TRBD1 as a possible D gene (5 bases). CDR3 length: 13 amino acids. The V gene lost 4 bases and the J gene lost 2 bases, with 8 bases spanning the gap. CDR1 is MNHEY, CDR2 SVGAGI, per germline. CDR3 bases: TGTGCCAGCAGTTTAGACAGTAACACTGAAGCTTTCTTT. As protein: CASSLDSNTEAFF.

This clone was seen only once. The rearrangement links TRBV10-1 to TRBJ1-5; 11 nucleotides line up with TRBD1. CDR1 WNHNN and CDR2 SYGVQD come from the germline V gene (reference sequence). The CDR3 is 18 amino acids. The V segment lost 0 bases and the J segment 0 bases; nucleotides outside the gene matches: 4. CDR3 residues: CASSESRDRGNSNQPQHF. DNA for the CDR3: TGCGCCAGCAGTGAGTCGCGGGACAGGGGGAATAGCAATCAGCCCCAGCATTTT.

This sequence joins TRBV7-2 and TRBJ2-5; 7 positions match TRBD1. The trim removed 5 bases at V and 7 bases at J, leaving 10 bases unmatched. CDR1 SGHTA and CDR2 FQGNSA come from the germline V gene. The CDR3 is 14 amino acids. CDR3 in amino acids: CASSTRQGKGTQYF. DNA for the CDR3: TGTGCCAGCAGCACCCGACAGGGAAAAGGGACCCAGTACTTC.

The CDR3 DNA sequence: TGTGCCAGCAGCTTGGCGGGACTAGACCAGGGCGAGCAGTACTTC. Amino acids: CASSLAGLDQGEQYF. The rearrangement uses TRBV5-6 and TRBJ2-7, with 8 bases identical to TRBD2. This CDR3 comprises 15 residues. V lost 0 bases and J lost 6; bases outside the gene matches: 8. Per the germline V gene, CDR1 is SGHDT and CDR2 is YYEEEE.

The chain carries TRBV6-8 and TRBJ1-5, with TRBD1 as a possible D gene (5 bases). CDR1 is MNHGY, CDR2 SAAAGT, per germline. Trimming cost V 7 bases and J 14 bases, with 12 bases left between them. The CDR3 contains 10 residues. CDR3 sequence: CASTETDKHF. CDR3 DNA sequence: TGTGCCAGCACCGAGACGGACAAGCATTTT.

As DNA, the CDR3 is TGTGCCAGCAGCTCCCCCCGCGAACACGAGCAGTACTTC. Its translation is CASSSPREHEQYF. The V and J genes are TRBV7-8 and TRBJ2-7; D not certain. In germline, CDR1 is SGHVS, CDR2 FQNEAQ. The CDR3 spans 13 residues. The V and J ends lost 4 bases and 5 bases respectively, with 12 bases between them.

This chain connects TRBV2 to TRBJ2-7, with TRBD1 identical over 8 bases. Looked up from germline, CDR1 is SNHLY and CDR2 is FYNNEI. This CDR3 comprises 14 residues. V shed 2 bases, J shed 3 bases, and the junction held 3 bases outside the gene matches. The CDR3 DNA reads as TGTGCCAGCAGTGAACCAGGGGGCGGCTACGAGCAGTACTTC. This codes for CASSEPGGGYEQYF.

The gene calls are TRBV29-1 and TRBJ2-7; no definite D call. Trimming pared 4 bases from V and 3 bases from J, leaving 10 bases between. The CDR3 extends over 12 amino acids. Germline CDR1 is SQVTM and CDR2 is ANQGSEA. CDR3 in DNA: TGCAGCGTTGGGGCAGATCTCTACGAGCAGTACTTC. Translated: CSVGADLYEQYF.

This clone was counted once. The chain has TRBV7-9 and TRBJ2-3; D not resolved. This CDR3 comprises 16 residues. Germline values: CDR1 SEHNR, CDR2 FQNEAQ (reference sequence). The V end was cut by 2 bases, the J end by 7 bases, with 19 bases between. The CDR3 region has the DNA TGTGCCAGCAGCTTAAGCGATACCACTGGAGCAAATACGCAGTATTTT. Translating it yields CASSLSDTTGANTQYF. The full variable domain, its missing parts supplied by reference TRBV7-9 and TRBJ2-3, is DTGVSQNPRHKITKRGQNVTFRCDPISEHNRLYWYRQTLGQGPEFLTYFQNEAQLEKSRLLSDRFSAERPKGSFSTLEIQRTEQGDSAMYLCASSLSDTTGANTQYFGPGTRLTVL.

Many counts were recorded for this clone. The chain has TRBV1 and TRBJ1-5; the D segment call TRBD1 is taken from the table without a DNA check. TRBV1 is an annotated pseudogene. This CDR3 is built from 16 residues. The CDR3 DNA reads TGCACCAGCAGCCAAGACTGGATGACAGATAATCAGCCCCAGCATTTT. It is translated as CTSSQDWMTDNQPQHF.

The chain employs TRBV27 and TRBJ1-2; 7 positions agree with TRBD1. The CDR3 consists of 13 residues. Looked up from germline, CDR1 is MNHEY and CDR2 is SMNVEV (reference sequence). V was clipped by 6 bases and J by 8 bases; unmatched bases: 9. The CDR3 nucleotides are TGTGCCAGCAGAGGAAGGGACAGATTCGGCTACACCTTC. This encodes CASRGRDRFGYTF.

The chain recombines TRBV5-4 with TRBJ2-7; a possible D gene is TRBD2 (5 bases). CDR1 is SGHNT, CDR2 YYREEE, per germline (reference sequence). The CDR3 has 15 residues. The V end lost 6 bases, the J end lost 2 bases, and 18 bases lay between the germline ends. CDR3 loop: CASTDHSGNPYEQYF. CDR3 nucleotide sequence: TGTGCCAGCACCGACCACAGCGGAAATCCCTACGAGCAGTACTTC.

CDR3 amino acids: CASSRYRGQGGELFF. CDR3 DNA: TGTGCCAGCAGTCGCTACAGGGGGCAAGGCGGGGAGCTGTTTTTT. V and J are TRBV7-8 and TRBJ2-2; 9 bases agree with TRBD1. The V and J ends lost 6 bases and 7 bases, in that order; junction bases with no gene match: 9. This CDR3 spans 15 amino acids. Germline CDR1 and CDR2: SGHVS and FQNEAQ.

This clone was seen a few times. The chain joins TRBV30 to TRBJ1-1; 7 bases map to TRBD1. The V and J ends lost 6 bases and 3 bases, in that order; junction bases with no gene match: 1. The length of the CDR3 is 11 residues. Germline V gene lookup returns CDR1 GTSNPN and CDR2 SVGIG (reference sequence). For the CDR3, the DNA is TGTGCCTGCCAGGGGGACACTGAAGCTTTCTTT. This gives the protein CACQGDTEAFF.

This clone was detected only once. The V call is TRBV7-3, the J call TRBJ1-2; a weak D match, TRBD1 (5 bases). Germline CDR1 and CDR2: SGHTA and FQGTGA. This CDR3 comprises 15 residues. Trimming cost V 0 bases and J 4 bases, with 12 bases left between them. CDR3 protein: CASSLTGEVAYGYTF. DNA of the CDR3: TGTGCCAGCAGCTTAACAGGGGAAGTGGCCTATGGCTACACCTTC.

The chain couples TRBV30 to TRBJ1-4; the D gene is possibly TRBD1 (5 bases). V lost 5 bases and J 6 bases, leaving 28 bases between the germline ends. Germline V gene sequence: CDR1 GTSNPN, CDR2 SVGIG (reference sequence). The CDR3 covers 18 residues. This chain's CDR3 is CAWGLNRDLRLMDEKLFF. The CDR3 region has the DNA TGTGCCTGGGGACTAAACCGGGACCTAAGACTCATGGATGAAAAACTGTTTTTT. Supplemented by reference TRBV30 and TRBJ1-4, the full variable domain reads SQTIHQWPATLVQPVGSPLSLECTVEGTSNPNLYWYRQAAGRGLQLLFYSVGIGQISSEVPQNLSASRPQDRQFILSSKKLLLSDSGFYLCAWGLNRDLRLMDEKLFFGSGTQLSVL.